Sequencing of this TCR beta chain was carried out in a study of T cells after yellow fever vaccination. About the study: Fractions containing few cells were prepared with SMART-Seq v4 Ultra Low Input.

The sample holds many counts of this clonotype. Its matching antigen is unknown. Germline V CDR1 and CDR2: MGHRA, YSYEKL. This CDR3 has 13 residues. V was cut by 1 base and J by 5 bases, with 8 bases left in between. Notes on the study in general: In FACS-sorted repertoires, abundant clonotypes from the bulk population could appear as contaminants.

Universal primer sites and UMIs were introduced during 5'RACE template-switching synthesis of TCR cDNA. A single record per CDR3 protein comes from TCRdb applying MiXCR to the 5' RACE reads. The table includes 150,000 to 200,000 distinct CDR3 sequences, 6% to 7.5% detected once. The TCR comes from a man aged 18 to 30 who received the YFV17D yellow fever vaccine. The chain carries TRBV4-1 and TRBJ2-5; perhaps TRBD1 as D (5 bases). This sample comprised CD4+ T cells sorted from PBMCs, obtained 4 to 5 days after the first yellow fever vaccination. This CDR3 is CASSQGRVETQYF. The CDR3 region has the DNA TGCGCCAGCAGCCAAGGCAGGGTGGAGACCCAGTACTTC.